Given below is one T cell receptor (beta chain) in context. As yet, its antigen is unknown. This sample was included in a study of cytomegalovirus exposure and HLA in healthy donors. Whole-study context: Falling in the Caucasian-associated ancestry cluster were about 80% of around 370 genotyped donors. Study-level results: Presence/absence analyses assumed roughly uniform sequencing depth across donors. Most subjects had HLA-A and HLA-B alleles reportedly predicted accurately by TCR beta sequences. The authors confirmed in vitro that three CMV-associated chains were specific for CMV antigens.

The PCR made use of 60 Vbeta and 13 Jbeta primers. The method was immunoSEQ multiplex PCR; TCRdb's version includes in-frame clones alone and lacks a portion of them. The table shows roughly 86,000 clones, with around 74% occurring only once. Source material: PBMCs. This receptor was identified in a man aged 45-65 years in good health and CMV-seropositive.

This CDR3 is CASSPATDRSGTF. CDR3 DNA sequence: TGTGCCAGCTCACCAGCCACGGACAGGTCGGGCACCTTC. The rearrangement joins TRBV18 to TRBJ1-2; 7 bases are a match to TRBD1. Unmatched junction bases numbered 10, after V lost 2 bases and J lost 13 bases. This CDR3 has 13 amino acids. Germline V CDR1 and CDR2: KGHSH, LQKENI.